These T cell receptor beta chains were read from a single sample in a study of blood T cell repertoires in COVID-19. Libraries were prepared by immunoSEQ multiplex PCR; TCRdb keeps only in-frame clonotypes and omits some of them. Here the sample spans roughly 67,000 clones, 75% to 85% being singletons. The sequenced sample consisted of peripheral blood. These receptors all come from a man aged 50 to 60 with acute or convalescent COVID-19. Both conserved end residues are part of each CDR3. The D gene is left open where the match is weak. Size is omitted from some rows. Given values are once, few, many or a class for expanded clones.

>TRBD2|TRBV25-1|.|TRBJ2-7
TGTGCCAGCAGTGAAGGACTAGCGGGGTTCCGGAGTTCCTACGAGCAGTACTTC
CASSEGLAGFRSSYEQYF
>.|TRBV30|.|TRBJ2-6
TGTGCCTGGGGGACATCGGAGTCTGGGGCCAACGTCCTGACTTTC
CAWGTSESGANVLTF
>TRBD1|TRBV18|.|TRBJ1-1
TGTGCCAGCTCACCATCAGGGGGCGGTGAAGCTTTCTTT
CASSPSGGGEAFF
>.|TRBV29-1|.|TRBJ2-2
TGCAGCGTGGGGCCGGGACAACAGAACACCGGGGAGCTGTTTTTT
CSVGPGQQNTGELFF
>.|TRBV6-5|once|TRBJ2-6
TGTGCCACTGTTTGGGGGCTGGGCGGGGCCAACGTCCTGACTTTC
CATVWGLGGANVLTF
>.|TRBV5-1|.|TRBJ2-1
TGCGCCAGCAGCGTACAGGGTCGCTACAATGAGCAGTTCTTC
CASSVQGRYNEQFF
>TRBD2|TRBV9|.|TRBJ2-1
TGTGCCAGCAGCGTAGTCGTGGGGGGGTCGTGGGGAGAGCAGTTCTTC
CASSVVVGGSWGEQFF
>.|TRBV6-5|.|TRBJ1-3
TGTGCCAGCAGAGACGGGGGCTCTGGAAACACCATATATTTT
CASRDGGSGNTIYF
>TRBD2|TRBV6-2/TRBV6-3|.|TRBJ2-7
TGTGCCAGCAGCCTAGCGGGGAGGAACTACGAGCAGTACTTC
CASSLAGRNYEQYF
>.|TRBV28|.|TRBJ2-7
TGTGCCAGCACTTTGGGGGGCTCCTACGAGCAGTACTTC
CASTLGGSYEQYF
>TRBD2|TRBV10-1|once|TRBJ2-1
TGCGCCAGCAGTGAGCGTCGGGGGGAATACAATGAGCAGTTCTTC
CASSERRGEYNEQFF
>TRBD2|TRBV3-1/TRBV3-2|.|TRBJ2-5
TGTGCCAGCAGCCAAGGGAGGTGGGTGAGCGGGGGGGCAGGAGAGACCCAGTACTTC
CASSQGRWVSGGAGETQYF
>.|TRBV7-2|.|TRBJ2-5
TGTGCCAGCAGCTCACAGGGAGTTCAGGAGACCCAGTACTTC
CASSSQGVQETQYF
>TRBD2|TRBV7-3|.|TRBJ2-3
TGTGCCAGCAGCTCGAACGGACTAGCGGGGAGCACAGATACGCAGTATTTT
CASSSNGLAGSTDTQYF
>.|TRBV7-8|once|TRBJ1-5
TGTGCCAGCAGCTCCACTATTGGCAATCAGCCCCAGCATTTT
CASSSTIGNQPQHF
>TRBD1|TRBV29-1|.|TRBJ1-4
TGCAGCGGGTGGGGACAGGATGAAAAACTGTTTTTT
CSGWGQDEKLFF
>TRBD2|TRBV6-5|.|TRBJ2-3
TGTGCCAGCAGTTCCCCAGCGGGGGGCCGCACAGATACGCAGTATTTT
CASSSPAGGRTDTQYF
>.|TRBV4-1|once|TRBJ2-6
TGCGCCAGCAGCCAAGATCAGGTTGGGCCCGGGGCCAACGTCCTGACTTTC
CASSQDQVGPGANVLTF
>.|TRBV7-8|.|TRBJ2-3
TGTGCCAGCAGCCTTCAATTCACAGATACGCAGTATTTT
CASSLQFTDTQYF
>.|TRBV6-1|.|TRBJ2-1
TGTGCCAGCAGTGACAGCGGGGACACTGAGCAGTTCTTC
CASSDSGDTEQFF
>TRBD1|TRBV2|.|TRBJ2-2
TGTGCCAGCAGTACCGGGACAGGGCACACCGGGGAGCTGTTTTTT
CASSTGTGHTGELFF